The clone carrying this TCR beta chain has only a few counts. The entry originates in a study of T cells in Graves' hyperthyroidism and ophthalmopathy. RNA transcripts yielded amplified TCR beta CDR3 regions. The HTBI set primed first-round TCR CDR3 RT-PCR. From the multiplex PCR reads, TCRdb called clonotypes with MiXCR, one entry per CDR3 protein. The sample contains 300,000 to 450,000 distinct CDR3 sequences, 15% of which appear only once. Trimming removed 5 bases from V and 3 bases from J, with 16 bases in between. The CDR3 runs to 15 residues. Germline V lookup: CDR1 SGHAT, CDR2 FQDESV (reference sequence).

The V and J genes are TRBV11-1 and TRBJ1-2; possibly TRBD1 for D (5 bases). The sequencing input was blood. This TCR was recovered from a woman in her thirties with Graves' hyperthyroidism. The CDR3 nucleotides read TGTGCCAGCAGCCCTCCAGGGCAGACCTACTATGGCTACACCTTC. As protein: CASSPPGQTYYGYTF. Complete variable domain (other parts from reference TRBV11-1 and TRBJ1-2): EAEVAQSPRYKITEKSQAVAFWCDPISGHATLYWYRQILGQGPELLVQFQDESVVDDSQLPKDRFSAERLKGVDSTLKIQPAELGDSAMYLCASSPPGQTYYGYTFGSGTRLTVV.